The clone carrying this T cell receptor (beta chain) was counted only a few times. Antigen: not known. Germline assignment: CDR1 MGHDK and CDR2 SYGVNS. This CDR3 is built from 16 residues. V lost 2 bases to trimming and J lost 0 bases, with 13 bases between them. The sample originates from a study of early T cells in non-severe SARS-CoV-2 infection. General study results and limits: Comparison of clonotypes with VDJdb favored anti-spike CD8 responses while missing private and CD4 specificities.

As part of library construction, unique molecular identifiers were attached to individual cDNA molecules. TCRdb used MiXCR to reprocess the 5' RACE reads, holding one entry per CDR3 protein. The table has over 60,000 distinct CDR3 sequences, 13% seen once. Material: whole blood. This clonotype was obtained from an adult who was a healthcare worker with PCR-confirmed SARS-CoV-2 infection or an uninfected control (not recorded which). The chain links TRBV25-1 to TRBJ2-5; the D is unclear. As DNA, the CDR3 is TGTGCCAGCAGTGAAGCTGGGATCCCGGACCAAGAGACCCAGTACTTC. Translating gives CASSEAGIPDQETQYF.